This section outlines one T cell receptor (beta chain) sequence together with its context. What this receptor recognizes is not known. No base-level quality is on record; no much larger clone is a single base apart. The sample comes from a study of siplizumab effects on memory and regulatory T cells (dated by TCRdb to between 2018 and 2021). Notes on the research overall: The effect of the anti-CD2 antibody siplizumab on alloreactive T-cell subsets was examined in allogeneic mixed lymphocyte reactions constructed from human PBMCs. Study-wide conclusions, independent of this receptor: Sequences below about 10^-5 frequency were poorly captured, so only a minor fraction of alloreactive clones could be mapped to unstimulated subsets. Among mappable alloreactive CD4+ clones, the Treg-derived fraction averaged around 63% with siplizumab versus roughly 25% in control reactions. A naive or memory phenotype could not be assigned to roughly 75-97% of proliferating CD4+ or CD8+ clones. The cumulative frequency of alloreactive sequences that could be traced back to unstimulated CD4+ memory T cells was significantly reduced by siplizumab. Whether proliferating Tregs from siplizumab cultures actually had suppressive function was not functionally confirmed. Unstimulated naive T cells appeared to be more diverse than memory T cells, and naive cells seemed to make a substantial contribution to the alloresponse.

Libraries were constructed by the immunoSEQ multiplex PCR assay. Some 100,000 TCR templates per sample were assayed by the deep sequencing platform. Genomic DNA extracted from sorted T cells was used for TCRbeta CDR3 sequencing. Regarding the original processing steps: Clonal analysis of TCRbeta CDR3 data was done in the R programming language. Alloreactive CD4+ and CD8+ clones were identified by comparing unstimulated samples to CFSE-low samples taken after the reaction. By matching sequences to the repertoires of sorted unstimulated Treg and non-Treg cells, each alloreactive CD4+ clone was assigned a regulatory or non-regulatory origin. The table was pulled from immuneACCESS by TCRdb, which kept in-frame rearrangements only. Such tables lose some clones; where checked, under half of the loss comes from unresolved V genes, and the rest has no known cause. The V and J calls and clone size are taken from that table; D and trimming were inferred from the DNA. The sample has approximately 110,000 clones on record, roughly 91% of them singletons. The ten largest account for approximately 0.32% of the sample.

Sorted unstimulated T cells and proliferating T cells recovered from mixed lymphocyte reactions were subjected to TCRbeta CDR3 sequencing. Fresh whole blood from approximately 10 HLA-typed healthy donors was used to isolate PBMCs. Measured from the cysteine to the phenylalanine, the CDR3 is 18 residues long. Left in the record is the CDR3 DNA by itself, 54 bases read in frame from the first base. From a lookup of the germline V gene (reference sequence), CDR1 and CDR2 are SEHNR and FQNEAQ. Trimming at the junction amounts to 1 base on V and 0 bases on J, and the germline ends lie 18 bases apart. The origin of this receptor is a human donor in good health. Specimen: CD4+ T cells sorted from blood. The chain uses TRBV7-9 and TRBJ1-1, with a tentative D gene TRBD1 over 5 matching bases. This receptor carries the CDR3 CASSLGGYRDPMNTEAFF. The sequenced DNA: TGTGCCAGCAGCTTAGGGGGGTACAGAGACCCAATGAACACTGAAGCTTTCTTT.